These 18 T cell receptor beta chains were sequenced from one sample in a study of spatial heterogeneity in lung cancer (dated by TCRdb to between 2018 and 2020). The library was made by 5' RACE. Instrument on record: NextSeq 500. TCRdb trimmed the raw reads at Q25, called clones with MiXCR and kept productive beta chains. CDR3 protein sequences are deduplicated, and each keeps its most common genes and DNA. The sample table lists 15,000 to 20,000 distinct CDR3 sequences, roughly 6% of them with a count of one. The ten largest account for approximately 6.2% of the sample. Study-wide findings and limitations: The tumor nonsynonymous mutation count correlated with the number of expanded intratumoral alpha and beta TCRs.

Taken with the paper, the label for time point translates to: sample taken at primary tumor resection. Their recognized antigens are unknown. The sequences come from lung tumor tissue, collected at surgery. The receptors here all came from a male donor with early-stage non-small cell lung cancer.

This clonotype has at least ten counts. This beta chain came through as a stray read in a library set up for alpha chains, and its size says little. The chain is built from TRBV24-1 and TRBJ2-3; D ambiguous. CDR1 and CDR2 from the germline V gene are KGHDR and SFDVKD. The CDR3 length is 14 residues. V was pared by 3 bases and J by 5 bases, with 11 bases between. The CDR3 protein is CATSDPGPGDTQYF. As DNA, the CDR3 is TGTGCCACCAGTGATCCCGGACCGGGAGATACGCAGTATTTT.

This clonotype appeared many times. In a library made to pick up alpha chains, this beta chain is a stray read with a size that means little. This rearrangement joins TRBV9 to TRBJ2-7; D gene uncertain. The CDR3 sequence is 14 residues long. V lost 2 bases to trimming and J lost 2 bases, with 11 bases between them. Germline values: CDR1 SGDLS, CDR2 YYNGEE. In DNA, the CDR3 is TGTGCCAGCAGCGTTTCAACAACAACCTACGAGCAGTACTTC. Encoded protein: CASSVSTTTYEQYF.

This clonotype was observed at least ten times. Being off target in a library aimed at alpha chains, this beta chain has a size of little meaning. The chain recombines TRBV6-1 with TRBJ2-5; 7 bases match TRBD1. The V and J ends lost 2 bases and 5 bases, in that order; junction bases with no gene match: 8. CDR3 length: 15 amino acids. Germline-derived CDR1 and CDR2 are MNHNS and SASEGT. The CDR3 loop is CASSEREGARETQYF. CDR3 DNA: TGTGCCAGCAGTGAAAGAGAGGGGGCGAGGGAGACCCAGTACTTC.

This clonotype showed up many times. Because the library targeted alpha chains, this beta chain is an off-target read whose size means little. The chain recombines TRBV12-3 or TRBV12-4 with TRBJ2-2; maybe TRBD2 (5 bases). The CDR3 sequence is 12 residues long. Trimming removed 8 bases from V and 6 bases from J, with 10 bases in between. DNA for the CDR3: TGTGCCAGCCGTAGCGTAGCCGGGGAGCTGTTTTTT. Its translation: CASRSVAGELFF.

At least ten counts were recorded for this clonotype. In a library made to pick up alpha chains, this beta chain is a stray read with a size that means little. V usage is TRBV4-2 and J usage is TRBJ1-1; D is perhaps TRBD1 (5 bases). The germline V and J ends were trimmed by 2 bases and 0 bases, with 10 bases remaining between them. The CDR3 runs to 15 residues. Looked up from germline, CDR1 is LGHNA and CDR2 is YNFKEQ. Here the CDR3 DNA reads TGTGCCAGCAGCCAACTGACGGACATGAACACTGAAGCTTTCTTT. It codes for CASSQLTDMNTEAFF.

In its sample, this clonotype was seen a few times. Since it is a stray read in a library aimed at alpha chains, this beta chain has a size that is not meaningful. The gene calls are TRBV5-5 and TRBJ2-7; D perhaps matches TRBD1 (5 bases). V was shortened by 1 base and J by 3 bases, with 14 bases between the two germline ends. The CDR3 loop spans 15 amino acids. In germline, CDR1 is SGHKS, CDR2 YYEKEE (reference sequence). CDR3 in amino acids: CASSLFQGYLYEQYF. CDR3 nucleotide sequence: TGTGCCAGCAGCTTGTTTCAGGGTTATCTCTACGAGCAGTACTTC.

This clonotype was recorded at least ten times. This beta chain is a stray read from a library made for alpha chains; its abundance is not meaningful. The rearrangement joins TRBV3-1 to TRBJ1-1; D gene uncertain. From germline, CDR1 is LGHDT and CDR2 YNNKEL (reference sequence). V was trimmed by 0 bases and J by 11 bases, leaving 16 bases between them. This CDR3 is 14 amino acids long. CDR3 nucleotides: TGTGCCAGCAGCCAAGATTCCAGGAGAGGGTGGGCTTTCTTT. Translation gives CASSQDSRRGWAFF.

As for this clonotype: With the library built for alpha chains, this beta chain is off target and its frequency is not meaningful. CDR3 sequence: CASSQGRTEAFF. The CDR3 region has the DNA TGTGCCAGCAGCCAGGGGAGAACTGAAGCTTTCTTT. The V call is TRBV7-8, the J call TRBJ1-1; a possible D gene is TRBD1 (6 bases). The CDR3 is 12 amino acids. V was clipped by 5 bases and J by 5 bases, with 9 bases between them. In germline, CDR1 is SGHVS, CDR2 FQNEAQ. The variable domain in full, completed from reference TRBV7-8 and TRBJ1-1, reads GAGVSQSPRYKVAKRGQDVALRCDPISGHVSLFWYQQALGQGPEFLTYFQNEAQLDKSGLPSDRFFAERPEGSVSTLKIQRTQQEDSAVYLCASSQGRTEAFFGQGTRLTVV.

This clonotype was counted at least ten times. This beta chain turned up in a library designed for alpha chains; as an off-target read, its abundance says little. The J gene is TRBJ2-2, the V gene TRBV6-6; possible D gene TRBD1, 8 bases. This CDR3 comprises 15 residues. Germline V gene sequence: CDR1 MNHNY, CDR2 SVGAGI (reference sequence). The V end was cut by 6 bases, the J end by 4 bases, with 15 bases between. The CDR3 region is CASRAQGEGTGELFF. Here the CDR3 DNA reads TGTGCCAGCAGAGCACAGGGGGAGGGCACCGGGGAGCTGTTTTTT.

This clonotype has a count of ten or more. This beta chain is a stray read from a library made for alpha chains; its abundance is not meaningful. This rearrangement joins TRBV28 to TRBJ1-2; D perhaps matches TRBD1 (5 bases). With 4 bases removed from V and 4 bases from J, the gap between germline ends came to 7 bases. CDR3 length: 12 residues. Germline lookup yields CDR1 MDHEN and CDR2 SYDVKM. The CDR3 DNA reads as TGTGCCAGCAGTTATGGGGCCTATGGCTACACCTTC. It codes for CASSYGAYGYTF.

This clonotype has ten or more counts. This beta chain is a stray sequence in a library constructed for alpha chains; its clone size is not meaningful. The V and J genes are TRBV3-1 and TRBJ2-1; TRBD1 might be the D (5 bases). From germline, CDR1 is LGHDT and CDR2 YNNKEL (reference sequence). The CDR3 is made up of 14 amino acids. The V and J ends lost 1 base and 8 bases respectively, with 12 bases between them. CDR3 protein: CASSQGIRVYEQFF. As DNA, the CDR3 is TGTGCCAGCAGCCAAGGCATCAGGGTTTATGAGCAGTTCTTC.

In this sample, this clonotype turned up a few times. This beta chain is a stray read from a library made for alpha chains; its abundance is not meaningful. The chain carries TRBV6-5 and TRBJ2-1; 8 bases agree with TRBD2. This CDR3 has 14 amino acids. The junction had 6 bases not matched to a gene; V was cut back by 5 bases and J by 6 bases. Germline V gene lookup returns CDR1 MNHEY and CDR2 SVGAGI. This CDR3 is CASSAGLEANEQFF. The CDR3 region has the DNA TGTGCCAGCAGTGCGGGACTAGAGGCCAATGAGCAGTTCTTC.

This clonotype was observed at least ten times. This beta chain came through as a stray read in a library set up for alpha chains, and its size says little. The genes are TRBV28 and TRBJ1-5, with no clear D. The CDR3 is 14 residues long. Germline loops: CDR1 MDHEN, CDR2 SYDVKM. V dropped 5 bases and J dropped 7 bases, with 15 bases sitting between them. Here the CDR3 reads CASSLGKSRQPQHF. Here the CDR3 DNA reads TGTGCCAGCAGTCTCGGGAAGTCCCGGCAGCCCCAGCATTTT.

This clonotype showed up many times. For a library built for alpha chains, this beta chain is a stray read; little rests on its size. The chain has TRBV21-1 and TRBJ1-6. TRBV21-1 is assigned pseudogene status. This CDR3 comprises 13 residues. CDR3 sequence (DNA): TGTGCCAGCAGCACGCGGAAGGGGTCACCCCTCCACTTT. Encoded protein: CASSTRKGSPLHF.

The sample holds many counts of this clonotype. Since the library was made to target alpha chains, this beta chain is a stray read and its abundance is not meaningful. The rearrangement links TRBV10-3 to TRBJ1-1; unclear D gene. The CDR3 is 12 residues long. Trimming shortened V by 7 bases and J by 5 bases, and 11 bases separated the two germline ends. Germline V CDR1 and CDR2: ENHRY, SYGVKD. Here the CDR3 reads CAIIPRLTEAFF. In DNA form, the CDR3 reads TGTGCCATCATCCCCCGTTTGACTGAAGCTTTCTTT.

This clonotype was observed at least ten times. This beta chain is off target for a library built for alpha chains, so its abundance means little. The chain carries TRBV29-1 and TRBJ2-3; D remains unclear. Germline CDR1 and CDR2: SQVTM and ANQGSEA. The length of the CDR3 is 15 residues. Trimming took off 4 bases at V and 0 bases at J, with 14 bases between the two ends. The CDR3 reads CSVATLSISTDTQYF. Written as DNA, the CDR3 is TGCAGCGTTGCAACGCTCTCCATAAGCACAGATACGCAGTATTTT.

There are a few counts of this clonotype. This beta chain slipped into a library made for alpha chains as a stray read, so its size is not meaningful. The chain recombines TRBV12-3 or TRBV12-4 with TRBJ1-1; 8 nucleotides agree with TRBD1. Trimming at V came to 3 bases and at J to 11 bases, leaving 11 bases not matched to a gene. The CDR3 contains 14 residues. The CDR3 sequence: CASSFAGQGGRAFF. In DNA, the CDR3 is TGTGCCAGCAGTTTCGCCGGACAGGGAGGGAGGGCTTTCTTT.

In this sample, this clonotype turned up many times. The library was built for alpha chains, so this beta chain is an off-target read and its size means little. The rearrangement links TRBV24-1 to TRBJ2-1, with D perhaps TRBD1 or TRBD2 (5 bases each). V lost 5 bases and J lost 15, with 13 bases in between. CDR1 is KGHDR and CDR2 is SFDVKD in the germline V gene. This CDR3 comprises 11 residues. CDR3 nucleotides: TGTGCCACCAGTGGTGAGTGGGACGTGTTCTTC. Translating gives CATSGEWDVFF.